This note documents a single T cell receptor beta chain sequence. The data belong to a study of blood T cell repertoires in COVID-19. Study context: Spain, Italy and the United States supplied samples that represented acute and convalescent COVID-19.

In the authors' workflow: Researchers report that nucleated cell counts were estimated from reference gene primer amplification. Method: immunoSEQ multiplex PCR; TCRdb's copy keeps in-frame clones and lacks some. The D gene and trimming were derived from the DNA, and the V and J assignments and clone size from that table. This table has 200,000 or so clones, about 88% appearing once. CDR3 size: 12 residues. The germline CDR1 and CDR2 sequences are MNHEY and SVGAGI. V was clipped by 6 bases and J by 7 bases, with 12 bases between them. The material sequenced was peripheral blood. The V gene is TRBV6-5, the J gene TRBJ1-1; TRBD1 might be the D (5 bases). The receptor was derived from a man aged 40-49 years with active or convalescent COVID-19. CDR3 protein: CASSRTQVEAFF. The CDR3 nucleotides are TGTGCCAGCAGCCGGACACAAGTTGAAGCTTTCTTT.